These 4 T cell receptor beta chains originate from one sample sequenced in a study of low-dose radiotherapy and immunotherapy resistance in tumors. Time point noted: before trial treatment. With TRAV- and TRBV-specific primers, first-strand cDNA was made, covering the alpha and beta chains. For amplifying TCRs, the PCR ran for around 20 cycles with Phusion, which was used together with a constant-region primer and the adapter on the V primers. TCRdb re-called the reads through MiXCR, storing one row per CDR3 protein. The table shows approximately 84,000 distinct CDR3 sequences, with 18% occurring only once. Sequencing was performed on PBMCs, taken before treatment. The source of these receptors is a male donor with prostate cancer.

Points on this clonotype: With only one base between it and a far larger clone, this is likely a read error. V usage is TRBV11-2 and J usage is TRBJ2-1, with 13 bases that match TRBD2. With 5 bases clipped from V and 5 bases from J, the junction kept 12 bases outside the gene matches. CDR3 size: 18 residues. Germline V lookup: CDR1 SGHAT, CDR2 FQNNGV. DNA of the CDR3: TGTGCCAGCAGCCGCCCGGGACTAGCGGGGATAGTCAACAATGAGCAGTTCTTC. It is translated as CASSRPGLAGIVNNEQFF.

This clonotype was recorded many times. The chain combines TRBV7-9 with TRBJ2-3; D not certain. The V end was cut by 4 bases, the J end by 2 bases, with 4 bases between. Germline CDR1 and CDR2: SEHNR and FQNEAQ (reference sequence). The CDR3 runs to 12 residues. The CDR3 sequence is CASSYPTDTQYF. The CDR3, as DNA: TGTGCCAGCAGCTATCCCACAGATACGCAGTATTTT.

The genes are TRBV10-3 and TRBJ1-6; perhaps TRBD1 as D (6 bases). Germline values: CDR1 ENHRY, CDR2 SYGVKD. The CDR3 is 14 amino acids. V dropped 2 bases and J dropped 10 bases, with 12 bases sitting between them. In DNA form, the CDR3 reads TGTGCCATCAGTGAGATACAGGGAGAATCACCCCTCCACTTT. Translating gives CAISEIQGESPLHF.

This clonotype was observed a few times. The V and J genes are TRBV19 and TRBJ2-7; 14 nucleotides line up with TRBD2. The V gene end was trimmed by 0 bases and the J gene end by 2 bases; junction bases not matched to a gene: 12. CDR1 is LNHDA, CDR2 SQIVND, per germline (reference sequence). CDR3 length: 20 amino acids. The CDR3 region has the DNA TGTGCCAGTAGTATAGACGGACAGCTTTCGACTAGCGGGGGGGCCTACGAGCAGTACTTC. Translated: CASSIDGQLSTSGGAYEQYF.